The 25 T cell receptor beta chains reported below all come from one sample, sequenced in a study of blood T cells in healthy people across ages. It was with a sample-barcoded 5' primer and a J-beta primer mix that a second PCR of roughly 7 to 11 cycles was run. Each CDR3 protein gets one entry after TCRdb re-called the 5' RACE reads with MiXCR. Here the sample spans 1,100,000 or so distinct CDR3 sequences, around 43% being singletons. The sequenced sample was blood. The receptors shown here come from a woman aged 55-75 years in good health.

This clonotype was seen at least ten times. This rearrangement joins TRBV7-6 to TRBJ2-2; 8 positions match TRBD1. CDR1 is SGHVS and CDR2 is FNYEAQ in the germline V gene. J lost 6 bases, V lost 1 base, and 4 bases had no gene match. The CDR3 consists of 15 residues. CDR3 in DNA: TGTGCCAGCAGCTTAGGGACAGGGAATTCCGGGGAGCTGTTTTTT. Translation: CASSLGTGNSGELFF.

This clonotype occurred a few times. The rearrangement uses TRBV6-5 and TRBJ2-5; 7 bases match TRBD2. Trimming cost V 7 bases and J 7 bases; bases outside gene matches: 9. The germline CDR1 and CDR2 sequences are MNHEY and SVGAGI. There are 13 residues in the CDR3. The CDR3 here is CASKSGLFATQYF. CDR3 in DNA: TGTGCCAGCAAGTCGGGACTATTCGCGACCCAGTACTTC.

This chain links TRBV15 with TRBJ2-1; 11 nucleotides line up with TRBD1. The junction had 14 bases not matched to a gene; V was cut back by 2 bases and J by 2 bases. The CDR3 is 20 amino acids. Germline values: CDR1 LNHNV, CDR2 YYDKDF (reference sequence). For the CDR3, the DNA is TGTGCCACCAGCAGACGCCCGGGACAGGGGGTGACGTACACCTACAATGAGCAGTTCTTC. This gives the protein CATSRRPGQGVTYTYNEQFF.

This clonotype has a handful of counts. CDR3 nucleotide sequence: TGCGCCAGCAGCGCCCAAATATCCTACGAGCAGTACTTC. Residues: CASSAQISYEQYF. V and J are TRBV4-1 and TRBJ2-7; D unresolved. V lost 5 bases, J lost 1 base, and 9 bases lay in between. Germline CDR1 reads MGHRA; CDR2 reads YSYEKL. There are 13 residues in the CDR3.

On this clonotype itself: At one end the junction does not follow the germline gene, possibly because of a read error. V usage is TRBV9 and J usage is TRBJ2-6, with D tentatively TRBD1 or TRBD2 (5 bases each). CDR1 and CDR2 (germline): SGDLS, YYNGEE. The CDR3 extends over 18 amino acids. This CDR3 reads CASSVGGFRSSGANDLTF. Here the CDR3 DNA reads TGTGCCAGCAGCGTAGGCGGGTTTCGAAGCTCTGGGGCCAACGACCTGACTTTC.

On this clonotype itself: Possible read error: a much larger clone is one base away. The J gene is TRBJ1-2, the V gene TRBV5-1; no clear D gene. Deletions cut 0 bases from V and 6 bases from J, with 18 bases between. CDR3 length: 16 residues. Germline CDR1 reads SGHRS; CDR2 reads YFSETQ. The CDR3 nucleotides read TGCGCCAGCAGCTTGGCCGTACAGACCGTGGGAGATGGCTACACCTTC. Encoded protein: CASSLAVQTVGDGYTF. The variable domain in full, with the rest retrieved from reference TRBV5-1 and TRBJ1-2, is KAGVTQTPRYLIKTRGQQVTLSCSPISGHRSVSWYQQTPGQGLQFLFEYFSETQRNKGNFPGRFSGRQFSNSRSEMNVSTLELGDSALYLCASSLAVQTVGDGYTFGSGTRLTVV.

This clonotype appeared a few times. This chain connects TRBV6-1 to TRBJ2-5; 9 nucleotides agree with TRBD1. The J call is doubtful: the DNA matches TRBJ2-7 better. This CDR3 spans 14 amino acids. Germline V gene lookup returns CDR1 MNHNS and CDR2 SASEGT. The CDR3: CASGTGNLGVEQYF. CDR3 bases: TGTGCCAGCGGGACAGGGAATCTTGGAGTCGAGCAGTACTTC.

The rearrangement links TRBV28 to TRBJ1-2; 7 bases agree with TRBD1. This CDR3 is 14 amino acids long. CDR1 is MDHEN, CDR2 SYDVKM, per germline. The junction had 8 bases not matched to a gene; V was cut back by 6 bases and J by 4 bases. The CDR3 DNA sequence: TGTGCCAGCAGCTCCGACAGGGAGGCCTATGGCTACACCTTC. It yields the protein CASSSDREAYGYTF.

This clonotype has a handful of counts. This chain uses TRBV9 with TRBJ2-1; no firm D call. Per the germline V gene, CDR1 is SGDLS and CDR2 is YYNGEE. The CDR3 runs 14 residues. The V and J ends lost 0 bases and 8 bases respectively, with 12 bases between them. CDR3 bases: TGTGCCAGCAGCGTAGACGTTAGATTCCATGAGCAGTTCTTC. It specifies CASSVDVRFHEQFF.

This clonotype was found a few times. The V call is TRBV6-5, the J call TRBJ2-3; 8 positions agree with TRBD2. The CDR3 contains 15 residues. Per the germline V gene, CDR1 is MNHEY and CDR2 is SVGAGI. After removal of 8 bases from V and 3 bases from J, the junction contained 10 bases not matched to a gene. Here the CDR3 reads CASPRRGAYTDTQYF. The CDR3, as DNA: TGTGCCAGCCCCCGGCGGGGGGCGTATACAGATACGCAGTATTTT.

In DNA, the CDR3 is TGTGCCATCAGTGAGTCGGACGGGCCCACCTACGAGCAGTACTTC. It translates to CAISESDGPTYEQYF. This chain links TRBV10-3 with TRBJ2-7; D remains unclear. The CDR3 is 15 residues long. From germline, CDR1 is ENHRY and CDR2 SYGVKD. Trimming removed 0 bases at V and 2 bases at J, with 11 bases between.

The J gene is TRBJ2-1, the V gene TRBV11-2; perhaps TRBD1 as D (5 bases). The DNA end lines up better with TRBJ2-7; the J call may be wrong. The CDR3 length is 14 residues. The germline V gene has CDR1 SGHAT and CDR2 FQNNGV. The DNA of the CDR3 is TGTGCCAGCAGCTTTCGGACAACACACTACGAGCAGTACTTC. Its protein product is CASSFRTTHYEQYF.

A note on this clonotype: One end of the junction is discordant with germline, which a read error may explain. J is TRBJ1-5 and V is TRBV6-1; 10 bases align to TRBD1. There are 16 residues in the CDR3. Germline V lookup: CDR1 MNHNS, CDR2 SASEGT. CDR3 in amino acids: CACSDRDRGLRQPQHF. CDR3 DNA sequence: TGTGCCTGCAGTGATAGGGACAGGGGTTTGAGACAGCCCCAGCATTTT.

This clonotype was seen at least ten times. The chain employs TRBV7-2 and TRBJ1-1; possibly TRBD1 for D (5 bases). The germline gives CDR1 SGHTA, CDR2 FQGNSA. Trimming shortened V by 2 bases and J by 1 base, and 8 bases separated the two germline ends. The CDR3 extends over 14 amino acids. CDR3 sequence reads: CASSLWGGNTEAFF. CDR3 bases: TGTGCCAGCAGCTTATGGGGCGGGAACACTGAAGCTTTCTTT.

CDR3 amino acids: CASTPPSSVEQFF. As DNA, the CDR3 is TGTGCCAGCACCCCTCCGTCTAGCGTAGAGCAGTTCTTC. The chain has TRBV7-2 and TRBJ2-1; TRBD2 is a possible D gene (6 bases). V was cut by 7 bases and J by 10 bases, with 17 bases left in between. This CDR3 comprises 13 residues. The germline CDR1 and CDR2 sequences are SGHTA and FQGNSA.

This clonotype was seen only a few times. This chain joins TRBV5-4 and TRBJ2-7; D assignment may be TRBD1 or TRBD2 (6 bases each). Trimming cost V 0 bases and J 7 bases, with 23 bases left between them. Germline-derived CDR1 and CDR2 are SGHNT and YYREEE (reference sequence). The length of the CDR3 is 17 residues. CDR3 amino acids: CASSLGGGLPNLREQYF. CDR3 DNA: TGTGCCAGCAGCTTGGGAGGGGGACTCCCTAACCTTAGGGAGCAGTACTTC.

This sequence joins TRBV3-1 and TRBJ1-2, with a possible D match to TRBD1 (6 bases). Trimming shortened V by 4 bases and J by 4 bases, and 16 bases separated the two germline ends. Germline lookup yields CDR1 LGHDT and CDR2 YNNKEL (reference sequence). The CDR3 has 15 residues. The CDR3 DNA reads TGTGCCAGCAGCCCCAGCGAGACAGGCTCCTATGGCTACACCTTC. This gives the protein CASSPSETGSYGYTF.

The chain uses TRBV29-1 and TRBJ2-1, with D hard to call. Trimming took 7 bases from V and 0 from J, leaving 13 bases between them. The V gene's germline CDR1 is SQVTM and CDR2 ANQGSEA. This CDR3 has 14 residues. This CDR3 is CSADGLSSYNEQFF. CDR3 DNA sequence: TGCAGCGCTGACGGGCTTAGCTCCTACAATGAGCAGTTCTTC.

This clonotype is a singleton in its sample. This sequence joins TRBV11-3 and TRBJ2-3; 10 bases fit TRBD1. V lost 5 bases and J lost 5; bases outside the gene matches: 7. The CDR3 spans 15 residues. Germline V gene sequence: CDR1 SGHNT, CDR2 YENEEA. Written as DNA, the CDR3 is TGTGCCAGCAGCCCTCGACAGGGGGCAGGAGATACGCAGTATTTT. Amino acid sequence: CASSPRQGAGDTQYF.

This clonotype was detected many times. The chain carries TRBV6-6 and TRBJ2-5; 9 bases agree with TRBD1. This CDR3 comprises 13 residues. V lost 6 bases and J lost 5; bases outside the gene matches: 4. CDR1 MNHNY and CDR2 SVGAGI come from the germline V gene (reference sequence). CDR3 sequence (DNA): TGTGCCAGCAGCTACAGGGGGCATGAGACCCAGTACTTC. It yields the protein CASSYRGHETQYF.

The table lists this clonotype with a few counts. The chain recombines TRBV5-6 with TRBJ2-4; D gene uncertain. The germline V and J ends were trimmed by 4 bases and 1 base, with 15 bases remaining between them. Germline V gene sequence: CDR1 SGHDT, CDR2 YYEEEE. The CDR3 has 16 amino acids. CDR3 in amino acids: CASSVDPSIAKNIQYF. In nucleotides, the CDR3 is TGTGCCAGCAGCGTAGACCCTTCGATTGCCAAAAACATTCAGTACTTC. Filled out from reference TRBV5-6 and TRBJ2-4, the complete variable domain reads DAGVTQSPTHLIKTRGQQVTLRCSPKSGHDTVSWYQQALGQGPQFIFQYYEEEERQRGNFPDRFSGHQFPNYSSELNVNALLLGDSALYLCASSVDPSIAKNIQYFGAGTRLSVL.

V gene TRBV7-6 combines with J gene TRBJ1-5, with a possible D match to TRBD1 (6 bases). V lost 1 base and J 2 bases, leaving 18 bases between the germline ends. Germline-derived CDR1 and CDR2 are SGHVS and FNYEAQ. The CDR3 loop spans 18 amino acids. The CDR3 nucleotides read TGTGCCAGCAGCTTAGAATCGGGTCTTAGGGGGGGCAATCAGCCCCAGCATTTT. Translated, it gives CASSLESGLRGGNQPQHF.

As regards this clonotype: A single base separates this from a much larger clone, so it may be a read error. The CDR3 protein is CSVGMGLLNEQYF. The CDR3 DNA reads TGCAGCGTTGGTATGGGACTCCTCAATGAGCAGTACTTC. The chain joins TRBV29-1 to TRBJ2-1; possible D gene TRBD2, 6 bases. TRBJ2-7 matches the DNA end more closely, so the J call is doubtful. The CDR3 consists of 13 residues. Germline V CDR1 and CDR2: SQVTM, ANQGSEA.

A few counts support this clonotype. This chain joins TRBV21-1 and TRBJ2-1; the table calls TRBD2, which could not be checked here. TRBV21-1 is a documented pseudogene. The CDR3 length is 18 residues. In DNA form, the CDR3 reads TGTGCCAGCAGCACAATACTCCCTGGGGGGAGGGTGGGGAATGAGCAGTTCTTC. Its translation is CASSTILPGGRVGNEQFF.

This clonotype occurred a few times. The chain is built from TRBV28 and TRBJ2-1, with D unclear. The ends were cut back, 3 bases at V and 6 bases at J, with 6 bases in the middle. The CDR3 extends over 12 amino acids. The germline CDR1 and CDR2 sequences are MDHEN and SYDVKM. CDR3 amino acids: CASSLIFNEQFF. The CDR3 region has the DNA TGTGCCAGCAGTTTGATATTCAATGAGCAGTTCTTC.